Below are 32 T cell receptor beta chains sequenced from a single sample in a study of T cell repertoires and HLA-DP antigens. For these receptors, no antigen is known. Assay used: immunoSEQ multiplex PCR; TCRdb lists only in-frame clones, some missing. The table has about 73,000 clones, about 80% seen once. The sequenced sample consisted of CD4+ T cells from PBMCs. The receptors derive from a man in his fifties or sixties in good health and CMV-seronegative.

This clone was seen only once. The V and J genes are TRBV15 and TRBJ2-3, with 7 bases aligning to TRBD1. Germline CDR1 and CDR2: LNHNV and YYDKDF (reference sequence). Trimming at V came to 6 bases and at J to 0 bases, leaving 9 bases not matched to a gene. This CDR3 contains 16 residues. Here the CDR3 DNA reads TGTGCCACCAGTTTAATGACAGGGATTAGCACAGATACGCAGTATTTT. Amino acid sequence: CATSLMTGISTDTQYF.

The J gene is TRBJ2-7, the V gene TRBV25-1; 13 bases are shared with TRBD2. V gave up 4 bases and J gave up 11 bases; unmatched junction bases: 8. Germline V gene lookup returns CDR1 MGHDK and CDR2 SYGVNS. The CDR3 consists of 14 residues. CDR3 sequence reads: CASSATGTSGIEYV. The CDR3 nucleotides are TGTGCCAGCAGTGCAACCGGGACTAGCGGGATCGAGTACGTC.

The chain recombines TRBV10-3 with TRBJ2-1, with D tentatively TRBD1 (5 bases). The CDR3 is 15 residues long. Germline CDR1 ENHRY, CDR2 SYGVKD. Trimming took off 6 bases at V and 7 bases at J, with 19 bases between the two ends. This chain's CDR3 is CAISPGKGRNNEQFF. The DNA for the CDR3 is TGTGCCATCAGCCCAGGCAAGGGGCGGAATAATGAGCAGTTCTTC.

CDR3 coding DNA: TGTGCCTGGACCGGGGGATCCTACGAGCAGTACTTC. Protein sequence: CAWTGGSYEQYF. The J gene is TRBJ2-7, the V gene TRBV30, with D tentatively TRBD2 (6 bases). CDR1 is GTSNPN, CDR2 SVGIG, per germline (reference sequence). V was cut by 4 bases and J by 1 base, with 8 bases left in between. The CDR3 spans 12 residues.

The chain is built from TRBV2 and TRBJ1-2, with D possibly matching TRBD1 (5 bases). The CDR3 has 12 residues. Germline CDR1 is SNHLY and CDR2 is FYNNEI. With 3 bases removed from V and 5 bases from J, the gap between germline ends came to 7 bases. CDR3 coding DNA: TGTGCCAGCAGTGAGGGGGATTATGGCTACACCTTC. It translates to CASSEGDYGYTF. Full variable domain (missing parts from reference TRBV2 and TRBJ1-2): EPEVTQTPSHQVTQMGQEVILRCVPISNHLYFYWYRQILGQKVEFLVSFYNNEISEKSEIFDDQFSVERPDGSNFTLKIRSTKLEDSAMYFCASSEGDYGYTFGSGTRLTVV.

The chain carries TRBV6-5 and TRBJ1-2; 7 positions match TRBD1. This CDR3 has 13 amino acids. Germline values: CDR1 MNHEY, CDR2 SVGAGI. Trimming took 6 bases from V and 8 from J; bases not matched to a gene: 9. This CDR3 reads CASREQGTGGYTF. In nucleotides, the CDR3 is TGTGCCAGCAGGGAACAGGGGACGGGGGGCTACACCTTC.

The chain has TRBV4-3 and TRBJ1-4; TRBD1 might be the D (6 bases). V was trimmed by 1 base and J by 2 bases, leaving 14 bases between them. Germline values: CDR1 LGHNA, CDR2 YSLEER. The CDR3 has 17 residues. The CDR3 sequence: CASSQVGRGATNEKLFF. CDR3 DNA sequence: TGCGCCAGCAGCCAAGTGGGGCGGGGGGCTACTAATGAAAAACTGTTTTTT.

The CDR3 nucleotides are TGTGCCAGCAGCTCGACAGGGCGGCGCACCGGGGAGCTGTTTTTT. Translated, it gives CASSSTGRRTGELFF. The V gene is TRBV5-4, the J gene TRBJ2-2; TRBD1 aligns across 7 bases. Germline V gives CDR1 SGHNT, CDR2 YYREEE (reference sequence). Trimming took 3 bases from V and 4 from J; bases not matched to a gene: 6. This CDR3 spans 15 amino acids.

The DNA of the CDR3 is TGTGCCAGCAGCTTAGTAAGGGGGGAAAAACTGTTTTTT. Amino acids: CASSLVRGEKLFF. The chain couples TRBV7-9 to TRBJ1-4; D is perhaps TRBD1 (6 bases). Germline CDR1 and CDR2: SEHNR and FQNEAQ (reference sequence). Deletions cut 1 base from V and 8 bases from J, with 8 bases between. The CDR3 covers 13 residues.

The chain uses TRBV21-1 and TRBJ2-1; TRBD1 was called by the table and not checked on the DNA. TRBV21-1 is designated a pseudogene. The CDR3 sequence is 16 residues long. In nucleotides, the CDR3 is TGTGCCAGCAGCAAAGTTAAGGACAGCGTCTACAATGAGCAGTTCTTC. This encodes CASSKVKDSVYNEQFF.

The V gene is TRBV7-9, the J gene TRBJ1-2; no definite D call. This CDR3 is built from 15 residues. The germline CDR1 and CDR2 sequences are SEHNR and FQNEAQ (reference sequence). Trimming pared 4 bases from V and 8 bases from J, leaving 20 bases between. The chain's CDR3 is CASSWGVEDLGGYTF. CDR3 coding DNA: TGTGCCAGCAGCTGGGGAGTCGAAGACCTAGGGGGCTACACCTTC.

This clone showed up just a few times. The CDR3 DNA is TGTGCCAGTCGATGGGGCCTTAGCAATCAGCCCCAGCATTTT. This encodes CASRWGLSNQPQHF. This sequence joins TRBV21-1 and TRBJ1-5; the D call in the table, TRBD1, was not verified against the DNA. TRBV21-1 is assigned pseudogene status. CDR3 size: 14 residues.

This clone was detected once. The CDR3 region is CASSSFYGYTF. The CDR3 DNA follows: TGTGCCAGCAGCTCATTCTATGGCTACACCTTC. The chain has TRBV7-2 and TRBJ1-2; no clear D. Trimming pared 4 bases from V and 4 bases from J, leaving 4 bases between. The CDR3 contains 11 residues. Germline V gives CDR1 SGHTA, CDR2 FQGNSA. The full variable domain, rest sourced from reference TRBV7-2 and TRBJ1-2, is GAGVSQSPSNKVTEKGKDVELRCDPISGHTALYWYRQSLGQGLEFLIYFQGNSAPDKSGLPSDRFSAERTGGSVSTLTIQRTQQEDSAVYLCASSSFYGYTFGSGTRLTVV.

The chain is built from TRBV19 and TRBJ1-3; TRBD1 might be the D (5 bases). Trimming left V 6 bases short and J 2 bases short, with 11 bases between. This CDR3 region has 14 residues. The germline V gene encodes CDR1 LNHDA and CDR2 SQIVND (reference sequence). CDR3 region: CASSPGRAGNTIYF. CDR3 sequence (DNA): TGTGCCAGTAGCCCGGGACGCGCTGGAAACACCATATATTTT.

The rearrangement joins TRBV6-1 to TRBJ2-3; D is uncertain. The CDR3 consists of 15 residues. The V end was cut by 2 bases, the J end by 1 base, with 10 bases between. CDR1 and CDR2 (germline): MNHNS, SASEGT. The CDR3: CASSEIITRTDTQYF. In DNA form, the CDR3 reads TGTGCCAGCAGTGAAATCATAACTCGCACAGATACGCAGTATTTT.

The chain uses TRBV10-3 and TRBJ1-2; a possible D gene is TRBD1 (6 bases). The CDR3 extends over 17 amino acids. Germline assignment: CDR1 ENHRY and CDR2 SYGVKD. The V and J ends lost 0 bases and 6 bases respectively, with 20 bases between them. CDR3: CAISESTVGTPPNGYTF. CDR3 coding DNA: TGTGCCATCAGTGAGTCGACTGTAGGGACACCGCCTAATGGCTACACCTTC.

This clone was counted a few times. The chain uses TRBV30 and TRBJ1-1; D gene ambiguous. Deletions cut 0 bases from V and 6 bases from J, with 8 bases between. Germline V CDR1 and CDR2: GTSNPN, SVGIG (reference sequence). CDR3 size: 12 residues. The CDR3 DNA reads TGTGCCTGGAGTGTACGGCACCCTGAAGCTTTCTTT. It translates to CAWSVRHPEAFF.

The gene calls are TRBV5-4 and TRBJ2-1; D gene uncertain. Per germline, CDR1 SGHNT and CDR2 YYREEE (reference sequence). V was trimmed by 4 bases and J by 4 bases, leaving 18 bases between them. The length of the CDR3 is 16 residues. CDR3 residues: CASSPAQGRMYNEQFF. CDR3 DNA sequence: TGTGCCAGCAGCCCAGCACAAGGTCGGATGTACAATGAGCAGTTCTTC.

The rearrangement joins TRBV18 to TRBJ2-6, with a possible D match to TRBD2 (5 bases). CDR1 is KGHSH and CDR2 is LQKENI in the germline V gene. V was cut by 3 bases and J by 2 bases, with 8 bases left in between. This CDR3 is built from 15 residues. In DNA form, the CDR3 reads TGTGCCAGCTCACCCCGGGGAACTGGGGCCAACGTCCTGACTTTC. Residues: CASSPRGTGANVLTF.

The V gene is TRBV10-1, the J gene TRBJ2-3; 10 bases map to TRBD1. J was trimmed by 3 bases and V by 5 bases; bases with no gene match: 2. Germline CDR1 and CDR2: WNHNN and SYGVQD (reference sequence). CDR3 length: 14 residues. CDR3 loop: CASSRDRGTDTQYF. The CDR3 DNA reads TGCGCCAGCAGTAGGGACAGGGGTACAGATACGCAGTATTTT.

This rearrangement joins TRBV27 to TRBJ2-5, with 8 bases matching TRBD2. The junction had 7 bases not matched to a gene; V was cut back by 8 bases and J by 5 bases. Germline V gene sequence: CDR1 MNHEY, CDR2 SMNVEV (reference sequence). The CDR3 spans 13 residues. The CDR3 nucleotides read TGTGCCAGCGCCAGGCGGGGGGCGGAGACCCAGTACTTC. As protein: CASARRGAETQYF.

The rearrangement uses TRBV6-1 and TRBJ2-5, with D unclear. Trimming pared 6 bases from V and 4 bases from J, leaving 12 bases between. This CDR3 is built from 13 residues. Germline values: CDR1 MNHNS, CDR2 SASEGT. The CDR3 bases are TGTGCCAGCAGCGGCAGTACGAGAGAGACCCAGTACTTC. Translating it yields CASSGSTRETQYF.

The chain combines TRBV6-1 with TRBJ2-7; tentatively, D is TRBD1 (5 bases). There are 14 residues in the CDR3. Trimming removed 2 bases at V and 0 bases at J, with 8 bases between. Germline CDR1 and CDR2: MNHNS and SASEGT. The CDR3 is CASSETQGSYEQYV. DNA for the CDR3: TGTGCCAGCAGTGAAACCCAGGGCTCCTACGAGCAGTACGTC.

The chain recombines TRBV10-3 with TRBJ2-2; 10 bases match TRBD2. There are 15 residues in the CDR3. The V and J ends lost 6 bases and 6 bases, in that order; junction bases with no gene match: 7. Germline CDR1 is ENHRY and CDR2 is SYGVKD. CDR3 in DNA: TGTGCCATCAGCTCTAGCGGGAGAGGGGCCGGGGAGCTGTTTTTT. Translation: CAISSSGRGAGELFF.

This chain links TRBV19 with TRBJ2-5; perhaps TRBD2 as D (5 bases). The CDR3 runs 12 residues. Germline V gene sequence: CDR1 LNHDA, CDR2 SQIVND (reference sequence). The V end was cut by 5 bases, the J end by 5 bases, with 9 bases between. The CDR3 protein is CASSLPGETQYF. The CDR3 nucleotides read TGTGCCAGTAGTCTCCCGGGGGAGACCCAGTACTTC.

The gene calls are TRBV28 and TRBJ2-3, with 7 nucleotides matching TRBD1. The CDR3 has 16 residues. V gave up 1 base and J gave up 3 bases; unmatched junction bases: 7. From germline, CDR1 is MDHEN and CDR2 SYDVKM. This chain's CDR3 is CASSLSKGGATDTQYF. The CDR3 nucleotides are TGTGCCAGCAGTTTATCGAAAGGGGGCGCGACAGATACGCAGTATTTT.

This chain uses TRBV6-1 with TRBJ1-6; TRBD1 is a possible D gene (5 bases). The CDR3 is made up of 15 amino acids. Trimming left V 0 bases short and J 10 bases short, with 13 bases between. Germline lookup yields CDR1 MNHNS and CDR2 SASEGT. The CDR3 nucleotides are TGTGCCAGCAGTGAAGCACGGCAGGGTCGGTCACCCCTCCACTTT. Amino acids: CASSEARQGRSPLHF.

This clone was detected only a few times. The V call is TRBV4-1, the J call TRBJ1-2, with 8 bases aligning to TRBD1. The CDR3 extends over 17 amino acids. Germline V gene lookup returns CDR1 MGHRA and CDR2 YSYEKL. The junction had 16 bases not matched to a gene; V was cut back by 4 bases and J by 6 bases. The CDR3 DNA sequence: TGCGCCAGCAGCCTGAACAAGGGCCGGACAGGGAATGATGGCTACACCTTC. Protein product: CASSLNKGRTGNDGYTF.

The CDR3 spells CASSISVAPGELFF. In DNA, the CDR3 is TGTGCCAGTAGTATAAGCGTGGCTCCCGGGGAGCTGTTTTTT. V usage is TRBV19 and J usage is TRBJ2-2; D gene uncertain. The length of the CDR3 is 14 residues. With 2 bases removed from V and 6 bases from J, the gap between germline ends came to 10 bases. CDR1 is LNHDA, CDR2 SQIVND, per germline (reference sequence).

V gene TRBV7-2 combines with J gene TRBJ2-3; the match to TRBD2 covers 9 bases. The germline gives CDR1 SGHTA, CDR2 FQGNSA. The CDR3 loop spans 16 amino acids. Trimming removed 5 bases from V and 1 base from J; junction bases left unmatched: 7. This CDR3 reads CASSAGTSTRTDTQYF. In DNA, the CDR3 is TGTGCCAGCAGCGCCGGGACTAGCACCCGCACAGATACGCAGTATTTT.

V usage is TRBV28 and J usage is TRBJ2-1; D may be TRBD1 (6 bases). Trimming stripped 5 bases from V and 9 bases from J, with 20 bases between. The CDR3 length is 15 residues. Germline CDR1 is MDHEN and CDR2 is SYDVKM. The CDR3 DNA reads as TGTGCCAGCAGTCCCCCCGGGACATGGGCGGGTGAGCAGTTCTTC. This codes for CASSPPGTWAGEQFF.

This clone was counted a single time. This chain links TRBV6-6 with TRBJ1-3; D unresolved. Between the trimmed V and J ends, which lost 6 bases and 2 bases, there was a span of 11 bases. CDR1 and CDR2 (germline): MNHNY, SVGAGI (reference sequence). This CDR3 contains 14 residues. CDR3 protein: CASSPTYPGNTIYF. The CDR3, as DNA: TGTGCCAGCAGCCCCACGTACCCTGGAAACACCATATATTTT.